This paragraph covers one T cell receptor beta chain sequence. The table came from immunoSEQ multiplex PCR; TCRdb's copy has only in-frame clones and leaves some out. Of over 70,000 clones detected, approximately 85% appear once; the ten largest clones hold 6.9%. Trimming pared 0 bases from V and 2 bases from J, leaving 7 bases between. This CDR3 has 14 amino acids. CDR1 is SGHNT and CDR2 is YENEEA in the germline V gene. These data are taken from a study of OX40 agonist ivuxolimab in advanced cancers. Looking at the study overall: Mean age 60 years, range about 23 to 80; roughly 82% male. In three patients, partial responses were observed, one with hepatocellular carcinoma and two with cutaneous melanoma.

The sample here was CD4+ or CD8+ T cells sorted from blood, taken in a trial of the OX40 agonist ivuxolimab. The gene calls are TRBV11-3 and TRBJ1-2; a possible D gene is TRBD1 (5 bases). This clonotype was sampled from an adult with an advanced solid tumor such as melanoma, head and neck, liver or kidney cancer. CDR3 region: CASSLDQGNYGYTF. CDR3 DNA sequence: TGTGCCAGCAGCTTAGACCAGGGCAACTATGGCTACACCTTC.